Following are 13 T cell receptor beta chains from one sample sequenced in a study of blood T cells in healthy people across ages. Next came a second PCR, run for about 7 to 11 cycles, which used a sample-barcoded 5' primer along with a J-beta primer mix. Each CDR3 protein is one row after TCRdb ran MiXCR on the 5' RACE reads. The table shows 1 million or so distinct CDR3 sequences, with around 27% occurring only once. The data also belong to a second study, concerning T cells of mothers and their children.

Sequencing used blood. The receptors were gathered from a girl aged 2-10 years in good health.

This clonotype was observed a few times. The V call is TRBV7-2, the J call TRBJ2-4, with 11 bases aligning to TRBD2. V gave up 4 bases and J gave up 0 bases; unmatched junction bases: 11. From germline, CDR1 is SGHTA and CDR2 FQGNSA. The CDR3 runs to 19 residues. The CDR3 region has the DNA TGTGCCAGCAGCTGGACTAGCGGGCAGCCTCAACTAGCCAAAAACATTCAGTACTTC. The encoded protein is CASSWTSGQPQLAKNIQYF.

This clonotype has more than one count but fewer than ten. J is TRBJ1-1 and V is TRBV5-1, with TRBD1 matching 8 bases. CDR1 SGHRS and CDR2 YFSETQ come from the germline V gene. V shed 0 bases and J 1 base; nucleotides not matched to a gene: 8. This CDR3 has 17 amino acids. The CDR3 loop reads CASSLAYRGKRNTEAFF. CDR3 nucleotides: TGCGCCAGCAGCTTGGCTTACAGGGGGAAGAGGAACACTGAAGCTTTCTTT.

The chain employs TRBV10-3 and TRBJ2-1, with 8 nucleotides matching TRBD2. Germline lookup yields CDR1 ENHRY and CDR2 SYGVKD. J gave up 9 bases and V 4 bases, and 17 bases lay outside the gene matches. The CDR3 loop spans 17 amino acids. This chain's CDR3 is CAISGTGLAGDAGEQFF. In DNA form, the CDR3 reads TGTGCCATCAGTGGGACTGGACTAGCCGGGGATGCGGGTGAGCAGTTCTTC.

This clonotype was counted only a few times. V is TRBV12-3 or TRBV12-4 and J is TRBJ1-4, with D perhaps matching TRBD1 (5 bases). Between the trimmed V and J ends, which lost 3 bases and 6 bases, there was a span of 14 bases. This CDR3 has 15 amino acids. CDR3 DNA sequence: TGTGCCAGCAGTTTCATGGGACTGGGAGATGAAAAACTGTTTTTT. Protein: CASSFMGLGDEKLFF.

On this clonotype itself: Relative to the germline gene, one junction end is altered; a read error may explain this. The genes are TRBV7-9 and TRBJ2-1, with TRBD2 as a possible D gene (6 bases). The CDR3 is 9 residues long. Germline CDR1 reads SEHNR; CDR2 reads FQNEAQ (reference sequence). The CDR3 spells CRGGNEQFF. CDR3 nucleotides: TGCCGTGGGGGGAATGAGCAGTTCTTC.

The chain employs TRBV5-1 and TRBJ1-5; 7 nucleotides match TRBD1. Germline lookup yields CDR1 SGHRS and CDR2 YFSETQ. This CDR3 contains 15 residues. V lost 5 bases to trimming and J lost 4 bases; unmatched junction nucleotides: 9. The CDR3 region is CASRAGTEINQPQHF. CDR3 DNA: TGCGCCAGCAGGGCCGGGACAGAGATTAATCAGCCCCAGCATTTT.

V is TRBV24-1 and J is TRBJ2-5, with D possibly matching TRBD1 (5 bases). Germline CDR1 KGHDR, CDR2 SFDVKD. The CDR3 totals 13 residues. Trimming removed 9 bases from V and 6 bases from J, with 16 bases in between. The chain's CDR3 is CATSGSQGQTQYF. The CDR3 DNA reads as TGTGCCACCTCTGGCTCCCAGGGTCAGACCCAGTACTTC.

CDR3 DNA sequence: TGCAGTGCTATTCGGGCCTACCTCCAAGAGACCCAGTACTTC. This codes for CSAIRAYLQETQYF. The chain links TRBV20-1 to TRBJ2-5; no clear D gene. The CDR3 has 14 amino acids. V was pared by 4 bases and J by 1 base, with 13 bases between. CDR1 is DFQATT, CDR2 SNEGSKA, per germline (reference sequence).

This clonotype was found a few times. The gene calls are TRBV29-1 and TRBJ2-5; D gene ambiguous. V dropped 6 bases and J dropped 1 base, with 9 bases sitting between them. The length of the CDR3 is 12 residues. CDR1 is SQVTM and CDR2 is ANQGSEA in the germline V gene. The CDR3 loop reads CSVRILQETQYF. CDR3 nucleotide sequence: TGCAGCGTCCGTATCCTCCAAGAGACCCAGTACTTC. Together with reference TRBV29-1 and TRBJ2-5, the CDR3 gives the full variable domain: SAVISQKPSRDICQRGTSLTIQCQVDSQVTMMFWYRQQPGQSLTLIATANQGSEATYESGFVIDKFPISRPNLTFSTLTVSNMSPEDSSIYLCSVRILQETQYFGPGTRLLVL.

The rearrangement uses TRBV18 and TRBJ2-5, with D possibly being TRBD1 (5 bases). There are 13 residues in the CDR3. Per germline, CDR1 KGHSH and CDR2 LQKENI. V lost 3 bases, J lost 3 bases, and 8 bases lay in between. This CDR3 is CASSPDSKETQYF. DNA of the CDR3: TGTGCCAGCTCACCCGACAGTAAAGAGACCCAGTACTTC.

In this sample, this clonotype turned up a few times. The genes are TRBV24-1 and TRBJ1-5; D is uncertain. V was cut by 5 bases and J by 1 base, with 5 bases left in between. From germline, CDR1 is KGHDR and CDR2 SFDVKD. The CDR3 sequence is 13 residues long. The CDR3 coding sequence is TGTGCCACCAGTGGGGCAAGCAATCAGCCCCAGCATTTT. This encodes CATSGASNQPQHF.

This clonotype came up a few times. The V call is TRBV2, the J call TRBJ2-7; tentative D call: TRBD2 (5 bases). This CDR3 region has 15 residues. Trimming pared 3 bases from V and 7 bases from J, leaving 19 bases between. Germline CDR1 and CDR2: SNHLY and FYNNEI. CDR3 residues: CASSDLDYSTDEQYF. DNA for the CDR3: TGTGCCAGCAGTGATTTAGACTATTCCACTGATGAGCAGTACTTC.

CDR3 DNA sequence: TGCGCCAGCAGCTTTAGGAAGGGGGAGACCCAGTACTTC. Translated, it gives CASSFRKGETQYF. V usage is TRBV5-1 and J usage is TRBJ2-5; possible D gene TRBD1, 5 bases. V lost 2 bases to trimming and J lost 5 bases, with 10 bases between them. CDR1 SGHRS and CDR2 YFSETQ come from the germline V gene. CDR3 length: 13 amino acids.